One and the same sample provided the 28 T cell receptor beta chains below, sequenced in a study of blood T cell repertoires in COVID-19. The data were produced by immunoSEQ multiplex PCR, yet TCRdb's version contains in-frame clones alone and is incomplete. The sample contains roughly 81,000 clones, approximately 89% of which appear only once. The specimen was peripheral blood. Receptors originate from a man between 65 and 85 years old with active or convalescent COVID-19.

V gene TRBV2 combines with J gene TRBJ1-1; tentatively, D is TRBD1 (6 bases). V shed 4 bases and J shed 3 bases, with 15 bases lying between them. CDR3 length equals 15 residues. Germline V gene data show CDR1 as SNHLY and CDR2 as FYNNEI. CDR3 residues: CASSALGGIYTEAFF. The CDR3 coding sequence is TGTGCCAGCAGTGCTTTAGGGGGAATATACACTGAAGCTTTCTTT.

About this clone: The sample has other DNA sequences that encode this CDR3 too. V is TRBV5-1 and J is TRBJ1-1, with 9 bases aligning to TRBD1. The germline V gene has CDR1 SGHRS and CDR2 YFSETQ. V lost 4 bases to trimming and J lost 3 bases; unmatched junction nucleotides: 4. The CDR3 spans 14 residues. In DNA, the CDR3 is TGCGCCAGCAGCCTACGGACAGGGGACACTGAAGCTTTCTTT. Protein product: CASSLRTGDTEAFF.

The chain uses TRBV11-2 and TRBJ1-2; D is unresolved. The V end lost 5 bases, the J end lost 4 bases, and 20 bases lay between the germline ends. The CDR3 has 16 residues. The V gene's germline CDR1 is SGHAT and CDR2 FQNNGV. CDR3: CASSAGTRAGGYGYTF. CDR3 DNA: TGTGCCAGCAGCGCAGGAACGCGGGCTGGTGGCTATGGCTACACCTTC.

CDR3 nucleotides: TGCGCCAGCAGCCCTATACCCCCGGGACAGGGGCTACGCTCTGGAAACACCATATATTTT. This encodes CASSPIPPGQGLRSGNTIYF. The chain combines TRBV5-1 with TRBJ1-3, with 10 bases lining up with TRBD1. Germline V CDR1 and CDR2: SGHRS, YFSETQ. The V gene end was trimmed by 4 bases and the J gene end by 0 bases; junction bases not matched to a gene: 16. This CDR3 has 20 amino acids.

V gene TRBV7-9 combines with J gene TRBJ1-2, with TRBD1 matching 7 bases. The ends lost 11 bases at V and 8 bases at J; junction bases unmatched: 14. The CDR3 has 13 residues. Germline V gene lookup returns CDR1 SEHNR and CDR2 FQNEAQ (reference sequence). The CDR3 coding sequence is TGTGCCTGCTTGACAGGGAAAAAAGGAGGCTACACCTTC. This sequence encodes CACLTGKKGGYTF.

This chain uses TRBV10-3 with TRBJ2-1; 10 bases agree with TRBD2. Germline V gene lookup returns CDR1 ENHRY and CDR2 SYGVKD. With V trimmed by 7 bases and J by 8 bases, 11 bases remained unmatched. This CDR3 region has 15 residues. The CDR3 sequence: CAITPSGGHEYEQFF. CDR3 sequence (DNA): TGTGCCATCACGCCTAGCGGGGGACATGAGTATGAGCAGTTCTTC.

This clone has a single count. The chain joins TRBV19 to TRBJ1-3; no reliable D call. Germline CDR1 and CDR2: LNHDA and SQIVND (reference sequence). Trimming removed 6 bases from V and 0 bases from J, with 15 bases in between. The CDR3 runs 16 residues. CDR3 bases: TGTGCCAGTAGATCCCCCGGGTCCGGCTCTGGAAACACCATATATTTT. It encodes CASRSPGSGSGNTIYF.

The V call is TRBV30, the J call TRBJ1-6; D is uncertain. CDR1 is GTSNPN and CDR2 is SVGIG in the germline V gene (reference sequence). The germline V and J ends were trimmed by 4 bases and 0 bases, with 4 bases remaining between them. This CDR3 has 13 residues. CDR3 nucleotide sequence: TGTGCCTGGATTAGCTCCTATAATTCACCCCTCCACTTT. It specifies CAWISSYNSPLHF.

The chain uses TRBV21-1 and TRBJ1-2; TRBD1 is taken as the D call from the table, unchecked against the DNA. TRBV21-1 is given as a pseudogene. The CDR3 runs to 14 residues. CDR3: CANGLTGGGYGYTF. The CDR3 DNA is TGTGCCAACGGGCTTACAGGGGGCGGTTATGGCTACACCTTC.

The V gene is TRBV20-1, the J gene TRBJ2-7; D may be TRBD1 (6 bases). Looked up from germline, CDR1 is DFQATT and CDR2 is SNEGSKA (reference sequence). Trimming removed 3 bases from V and 7 bases from J, with 13 bases in between. The CDR3 sequence is 12 residues long. The CDR3 region has the DNA TGCAGTGCTAGTAAGCGGACAGATGAGCAGTACTTC. It encodes CSASKRTDEQYF.

V is TRBV5-1 and J is TRBJ2-3, with a weak D call TRBD2 (6 bases). Between the trimmed V and J ends, which lost 4 bases and 2 bases, there was a span of 17 bases. The CDR3 is 16 residues long. Per the germline V gene, CDR1 is SGHRS and CDR2 is YFSETQ. CDR3 nucleotides: TGCGCCAGCAGCCCGGAAGGAGGGTGGTACACAGATACGCAGTATTTT. Protein product: CASSPEGGWYTDTQYF.

This clone was picked up one time. J is TRBJ1-4 and V is TRBV29-1; 10 bases agree with TRBD1. Looked up from germline, CDR1 is SQVTM and CDR2 is ANQGSEA. V gave up 8 bases and J gave up 7 bases; unmatched junction bases: 10. The CDR3 loop spans 14 amino acids. The CDR3 is CSPRGWTGGEKLFF. CDR3 in DNA: TGCAGCCCTCGCGGGTGGACAGGGGGTGAAAAACTGTTTTTT. Together with reference TRBV29-1 and TRBJ1-4, the CDR3 gives the full variable domain: SAVISQKPSRDICQRGTSLTIQCQVDSQVTMMFWYRQQPGQSLTLIATANQGSEATYESGFVIDKFPISRPNLTFSTLTVSNMSPEDSSIYLCSPRGWTGGEKLFFGSGTQLSVL.

The chain couples TRBV19 to TRBJ1-2, with 7 bases identical to TRBD1. Germline-derived CDR1 and CDR2 are LNHDA and SQIVND (reference sequence). The CDR3 covers 14 residues. V lost 3 bases to trimming and J lost 5 bases; unmatched junction nucleotides: 6. The chain's CDR3 is CASSIRGTAYGYTF. Written as DNA, the CDR3 is TGTGCCAGTAGTATTCGGGGGACAGCATATGGCTACACCTTC.

The chain uses TRBV11-2 and TRBJ2-3, with 9 bases that match TRBD2. The V and J ends lost 3 bases and 2 bases, in that order; junction bases with no gene match: 9. The CDR3 has 17 amino acids. The germline V gene has CDR1 SGHAT and CDR2 FQNNGV. For the CDR3, the DNA is TGTGCCAGCAGCTTCATTATAGCGGGGGACCCCACAGATACGCAGTATTTT. Its protein product is CASSFIIAGDPTDTQYF.

The V call is TRBV15, the J call TRBJ1-1; no clear D. There are 18 residues in the CDR3. Trimming pared 0 bases from V and 4 bases from J, leaving 21 bases between. In germline, CDR1 is LNHNV, CDR2 YYDKDF (reference sequence). This CDR3 is CATSRDSASGRERTEAFF. Here the CDR3 DNA reads TGTGCCACCAGCAGAGATTCGGCTTCGGGGAGGGAACGCACTGAAGCTTTCTTT.

This sequence joins TRBV24-1 and TRBJ1-2; TRBD1 might be the D (6 bases). Germline V gives CDR1 KGHDR, CDR2 SFDVKD. CDR3 size: 15 residues. The ends were cut back, 1 base at V and 2 bases at J, with 10 bases in the middle. CDR3 sequence reads: CATSDLGQKNYGYTF. CDR3 bases: TGTGCCACCAGTGATTTAGGACAGAAAAACTATGGCTACACCTTC.

The rearrangement uses TRBV5-1 and TRBJ2-3; the D gene is possibly TRBD2 (6 bases). In germline, CDR1 is SGHRS, CDR2 YFSETQ. The CDR3 length is 16 residues. V lost 3 bases to trimming and J lost 0 bases, with 14 bases between them. CDR3: CASSWGDSGSTDTQYF. The CDR3 DNA sequence: TGCGCCAGCAGCTGGGGGGATAGCGGAAGCACAGATACGCAGTATTTT.

J is TRBJ2-5 and V is TRBV27; D is unresolved. The germline V gene has CDR1 MNHEY and CDR2 SMNVEV (reference sequence). Trimming left V 0 bases short and J 5 bases short, with 10 bases between. There are 14 residues in the CDR3. The CDR3 DNA sequence: TGTGCCAGCAGTTTATCGACTGGCCTTGAGACCCAGTACTTC. Translation gives CASSLSTGLETQYF.

The chain carries TRBV4-3 and TRBJ2-1; TRBD1 agrees at 9 bases. Germline values: CDR1 LGHNA, CDR2 YSLEER. J was trimmed by 6 bases and V by 0 bases; bases with no gene match: 3. The length of the CDR3 is 15 residues. CDR3 DNA sequence: TGCGCCAGCAGCCAAGAGGGACAGGGCTCCAATGAGCAGTTCTTC. Residues: CASSQEGQGSNEQFF.

The chain carries TRBV5-1 and TRBJ1-1; TRBD1 aligns across 10 bases. Germline V CDR1 and CDR2: SGHRS, YFSETQ. CDR3 length equals 17 residues. V gave up 4 bases and J gave up 0 bases; unmatched junction bases: 9. CDR3 in amino acids: CASSAWTGGEVNTEAFF. CDR3 nucleotides: TGCGCCAGCAGCGCCTGGACAGGGGGAGAGGTGAACACTGAAGCTTTCTTT.

This clone was found a few times. The rearrangement links TRBV7-2 to TRBJ2-1; the D gene is possibly TRBD1 (5 bases). The CDR3 runs to 14 residues. The germline gives CDR1 SGHTA, CDR2 FQGNSA. V lost 5 bases and J lost 3, with 11 bases in between. Written as DNA, the CDR3 is TGTGCCAGCAGCCGGTGGCAGGGCTACAATGAGCAGTTCTTC. Translated: CASSRWQGYNEQFF.

This chain joins TRBV2 and TRBJ2-1, with TRBD1 as a possible D gene (5 bases). The germline gives CDR1 SNHLY, CDR2 FYNNEI. CDR3 length equals 15 residues. Trimming took off 5 bases at V and 3 bases at J, with 14 bases between the two ends. This CDR3 reads CASSRTGSYYNEQFF. The CDR3 nucleotides read TGTGCCAGCAGTAGAACAGGATCCTACTACAATGAGCAGTTCTTC.

The chain combines TRBV9 with TRBJ1-2, with TRBD1 identical over 12 bases. In germline, CDR1 is SGDLS, CDR2 YYNGEE. The CDR3 sequence is 14 residues long. V shed 5 bases and J 8 bases; nucleotides not matched to a gene: 7. CDR3 protein: CASREGTGGVGYTF. The CDR3 coding sequence is TGTGCCAGCAGAGAAGGGACAGGGGGCGTCGGCTACACCTTC. Using reference TRBV9 and TRBJ1-2 for the parts outside the CDR3, the full variable domain is DSGVTQTPKHLITATGQRVTLRCSPRSGDLSVYWYQQSLDQGLQFLIQYYNGEERAKGNILERFSAQQFPDLHSELNLSSLELGDSALYFCASREGTGGVGYTFGSGTRLTVV.

The rearrangement joins TRBV7-2 to TRBJ2-5, with 10 bases that match TRBD2. Trimming took 0 bases from V and 5 from J; bases not matched to a gene: 9. The CDR3 contains 17 residues. Germline-derived CDR1 and CDR2 are SGHTA and FQGNSA. The CDR3 loop reads CASSLAGPLAGSETQYF. CDR3 sequence (DNA): TGTGCCAGCAGCTTAGCGGGACCACTAGCGGGGTCGGAGACCCAGTACTTC.

This rearrangement joins TRBV18 to TRBJ1-2; 7 nucleotides align to TRBD1. This CDR3 region has 13 residues. V lost 5 bases, J lost 3 bases, and 3 bases stayed unmatched. The V gene's germline CDR1 is KGHSH and CDR2 LQKENI. The CDR3 loop reads CASSLTGYYGYTF. CDR3 nucleotides: TGTGCCAGCTCATTGACAGGGTACTATGGCTACACCTTC.

The rearrangement uses TRBV3-1 (or the pseudogene TRBV3-2) and TRBJ1-2; 7 positions match TRBD1. The V gene end was trimmed by 1 base and the J gene end by 8 bases; junction bases not matched to a gene: 7. CDR1 and CDR2 (germline): LGHDT, YNNKEL (reference sequence). The CDR3 extends over 14 amino acids. CDR3 bases: TGTGCCAGCAGCCAAGCGGCAGGGGGAAACGGCTACACCTTC. This translates into CASSQAAGGNGYTF.

This clone came up once. The genes are TRBV18 and TRBJ1-2, with D hard to call. Germline CDR1 KGHSH, CDR2 LQKENI. The CDR3 contains 11 residues. V was pared by 3 bases and J by 7 bases, with 6 bases between. The CDR3 region is CASSPSSGYTF. CDR3 in DNA: TGTGCCAGCTCACCCTCGTCTGGCTACACCTTC.

This clone has just one count. The genes are TRBV7-2 and TRBJ2-3; 12 bases line up with TRBD2. The CDR3 has 17 residues. J lost 7 bases, V lost 4 bases, and 12 bases had no gene match. The germline V gene encodes CDR1 SGHTA and CDR2 FQGNSA. The CDR3 DNA sequence: TGTGCCAGCAGCTCCGGACTAGCGGGGCTTACGGGTAATACGCAGTATTTT. This codes for CASSSGLAGLTGNTQYF.